The 27 T cell receptor beta chains in this list originate from one sample, sequenced in a study of T cells in Graves' hyperthyroidism and ophthalmopathy. Amplification of TCR beta CDR3 regions was performed using RNA transcripts as template. A set of HTBI primers served as the primers for a first-round RT-PCR of the TCR CDR3. One entry per CDR3 protein, called by TCRdb with MiXCR from the multiplex PCR reads. The sample holds 500,000 to 800,000 distinct CDR3 sequences, 13% to 15% seen once. Sequenced material: blood. All receptors derive from a woman in her fifties or sixties with Graves' ophthalmopathy.

On this clonotype itself: One base away lies a much larger clone, so this may be a sequencing read error. The V and J genes are TRBV20-1 and TRBJ2-6; D is unclear. With 6 bases removed from V and 8 bases from J, the gap between germline ends came to 14 bases. Germline loops: CDR1 DFQATT, CDR2 SNEGSKA (reference sequence). CDR3 length: 13 amino acids. CDR3 sequence: CSATIRASNVLTF. Written as DNA, the CDR3 is TGCAGTGCAACCATTAGGGCGTCCAACGTCCTGACTTTC.

Of note for this clonotype: A clone one base away is much larger, so this may be a read error. This chain connects TRBV7-2 to TRBJ2-7, with 9 bases that match TRBD2. CDR3 length equals 15 residues. Germline V CDR1 and CDR2: SGHTA, FQGNSA. The CDR3 nucleotides read TGTGCCAGCAGGTCCTCGGGACTAGCAATATACGAGCATTACTTC. Its translation: CASRSSGLAIYEHYF.

The CDR3 spells CASGFAGAGTGELFF. The CDR3 coding sequence is TGTGCTAGTGGTTTTGCGGGAGCGGGCACCGGGGAGCTGTTTTTT. The chain is built from TRBV12-5 and TRBJ2-2; 7 bases fit TRBD2. Germline CDR1 and CDR2: LGHNT and FRNRAP. This CDR3 contains 15 residues. Trimming took 3 bases from V and 4 from J; bases not matched to a gene: 5.

This clonotype was seen a handful of times. The rearrangement uses TRBV5-6 and TRBJ1-6; the D is unclear. Per germline, CDR1 SGHDT and CDR2 YYEEEE. CDR3 size: 14 residues. The V and J ends lost 0 bases and 5 bases respectively, with 6 bases between them. The DNA for the CDR3 is TGTGCCAGCAGCTTGGACGGGGATAATTCACCCCTCCACTTT. Amino acids: CASSLDGDNSPLHF.

This clonotype occurred a few times. The J gene is TRBJ2-7, the V gene TRBV3-1; D unresolved. Germline V gene data show CDR1 as LGHDT and CDR2 as YNNKEL (reference sequence). The germline V and J ends were trimmed by 3 bases and 4 bases, with 7 bases remaining between them. CDR3 size: 12 residues. The CDR3 loop is CASSHLYYEQYF. The CDR3 nucleotides read TGTGCCAGCAGCCACTTATATTACGAGCAGTACTTC.

The chain combines TRBV24-1 with TRBJ1-5; D gene unclear. Deletions cut 6 bases from V and 4 bases from J, with 9 bases between. Germline V gene data show CDR1 as KGHDR and CDR2 as SFDVKD. This CDR3 has 13 residues. The CDR3 nucleotides read TGTGCCACCAGTTTGGGAAAGAATCAGCCCCAGCATTTT. Translation gives CATSLGKNQPQHF.

A single count supports this clonotype. The chain joins TRBV5-4 to TRBJ2-5; possible D gene TRBD2, 6 bases. Per germline, CDR1 SGHNT and CDR2 YYREEE (reference sequence). The CDR3 is 15 residues long. V lost 3 bases, J lost 1 base, and 13 bases lay in between. The CDR3 sequence is CASSSAGTSQETQYF. Written as DNA, the CDR3 is TGTGCCAGCAGCTCGGCTGGGACTTCCCAAGAGACCCAGTACTTC.

This clonotype occurred a few times. V usage is TRBV7-3 and J usage is TRBJ2-2; maybe TRBD2 (6 bases). The CDR3 length is 16 residues. V lost 3 bases and J 0 bases, leaving 11 bases between the germline ends. Germline values: CDR1 SGHTA, CDR2 FQGTGA. The CDR3 spells CASSFSSGPNTGELFF. The CDR3 nucleotides read TGTGCCAGCAGCTTCTCCAGCGGGCCGAACACCGGGGAGCTGTTTTTT.

In its sample, this clonotype was seen many times. The V gene is TRBV7-2, the J gene TRBJ2-5; TRBD2 agrees at 10 bases. Germline V CDR1 and CDR2: SGHTA, FQGNSA. The J segment lost 1 base and the V segment lost 2 bases, leaving 10 bases of the junction unmatched. The CDR3 loop spans 18 amino acids. In DNA form, the CDR3 reads TGTGCCAGCAGCTTAAGAGGGCTAGCGGGAGTATCCCAAGAGACCCAGTACTTC. Residues: CASSLRGLAGVSQETQYF.

The sample holds many counts of this clonotype. This CDR3 is CASSPGSGDEQYF. The CDR3 DNA sequence: TGTGCCAGCAGCCCAGGATCGGGAGATGAGCAGTACTTC. The rearrangement links TRBV11-2 to TRBJ2-7; D possibly corresponds to TRBD2 (6 bases). The CDR3 length is 13 residues. Germline assignment: CDR1 SGHAT and CDR2 FQNNGV. V was cut by 5 bases and J by 7 bases, with 15 bases left in between.

The chain is built from TRBV28 and TRBJ2-1, with TRBD2 identical over 16 bases. In germline, CDR1 is MDHEN, CDR2 SYDVKM. V lost 5 bases and J lost 5; bases outside the gene matches: 12. CDR3 length: 19 residues. CDR3 in amino acids: CASSITPGTSGRANNEQFF. The DNA of the CDR3 is TGTGCCAGCAGTATTACTCCCGGGACTAGCGGGAGGGCCAACAATGAGCAGTTCTTC.

On this clonotype itself: Just one base apart from a much larger clone, this may be a read error. The conserved final phenylalanine or tryptophan is absent from the CDR3, which likely points to a read error. The rearrangement links TRBV3-1 to TRBJ2-5; D gene uncertain. This CDR3 has 13 residues. Per the germline V gene, CDR1 is LGHDT and CDR2 is YNNKEL (reference sequence). Trimming took off 7 bases at V and 5 bases at J, with 14 bases between the two ends. In DNA form, the CDR3 reads TGTGCCAGCAAAGGCCCCCTCGAGGAGACCCAGTACCTC. It specifies CASKGPLEETQYL.

In its sample, this clonotype was seen many times. CDR3 DNA sequence: TGTGCCAGCAGTATCTGGACAGGGGTCTCCTACAATGAGCAGTTCTTC. This codes for CASSIWTGVSYNEQFF. This chain connects TRBV6-2 or TRBV6-3 to TRBJ2-1; 9 bases are a match to TRBD1. V lost 5 bases and J lost 0; bases outside the gene matches: 5. The CDR3 runs 16 residues. Germline assignment: CDR1 MNHEY and CDR2 SVGEGT.

This clonotype was found many times. The chain has TRBV30 and TRBJ2-2, with D possibly being TRBD1 or TRBD2 (5 bases each). The length of the CDR3 is 14 residues. V lost 2 bases and J lost 1, with 8 bases in between. Germline V gene sequence: CDR1 GTSNPN, CDR2 SVGIG (reference sequence). The CDR3 nucleotides read TGTGCCTGGAGTAGGGGAGTGAACACCGGGGAGCTGTTTTTT. This gives the protein CAWSRGVNTGELFF.

The chain couples TRBV9 to TRBJ1-6; D is unresolved. Germline assignment: CDR1 SGDLS and CDR2 YYNGEE. V lost 4 bases to trimming and J lost 10 bases, with 12 bases between them. This CDR3 region has 13 residues. The CDR3 bases are TGTGCCAGCAGCCCAACAGTGGAATCACCCCTCCACTTT. Translated: CASSPTVESPLHF.

This clonotype was detected ten times or more. The V call is TRBV6-5, the J call TRBJ2-7, with TRBD2 as a possible D gene (5 bases). The CDR3 has 14 amino acids. V lost 0 bases and J 3 bases, leaving 9 bases between the germline ends. CDR1 and CDR2 from the germline V gene are MNHEY and SVGAGI. CDR3 sequence reads: CASSYSGVLYEQYF. The CDR3 nucleotides are TGTGCCAGCAGTTACTCCGGGGTCCTCTACGAGCAGTACTTC.

In the case of this clonotype: A much larger clone lies a single base off, so this may be a read error. V and J are TRBV6-2 or TRBV6-3 and TRBJ2-3; the match to TRBD2 covers 9 bases. The ends lost 7 bases at V and 0 bases at J; junction bases unmatched: 11. The CDR3 length is 17 residues. Germline lookup yields CDR1 MNHEY and CDR2 SVGEGT. The CDR3 spells CASIAVGLASSTDTQYF. The CDR3 nucleotides read TGTGCCAGCATTGCCGTAGGACTAGCGTCTAGCACAGATACGCAGTATTTT.

This clonotype has only one observation. The chain employs TRBV7-9 and TRBJ2-1; D might be TRBD1 (7 bases). Germline V gene lookup returns CDR1 SEHNR and CDR2 FQNEAQ (reference sequence). Trimming cost V 0 bases and J 2 bases, with 11 bases left between them. CDR3 length: 16 amino acids. For the CDR3, the DNA is TGTGCCAGCAGCTTAGCGCAGGGGGGAACCTACAATGAGCAGTTCTTC. Encoded protein: CASSLAQGGTYNEQFF.

This chain connects TRBV5-6 to TRBJ2-7, with TRBD1 identical over 7 bases. The CDR3 contains 15 residues. J gave up 2 bases and V 0 bases, and 5 bases lay outside the gene matches. The germline gives CDR1 SGHDT, CDR2 YYEEEE. The CDR3 loop is CASSLAVRGPYEQYF. The CDR3 DNA sequence: TGTGCCAGCAGCTTGGCCGTAAGGGGGCCCTACGAGCAGTACTTC. Looking up the rest from reference TRBV5-6 and TRBJ2-7 gives the full variable domain: DAGVTQSPTHLIKTRGQQVTLRCSPKSGHDTVSWYQQALGQGPQFIFQYYEEEERQRGNFPDRFSGHQFPNYSSELNVNALLLGDSALYLCASSLAVRGPYEQYFGPGTRLTVT.

This clonotype was counted at least ten times. The J gene is TRBJ2-7, the V gene TRBV13; no clear D gene. CDR1 is PRHDT and CDR2 is FYEKMQ in the germline V gene (reference sequence). This CDR3 is 14 amino acids long. V was pared by 2 bases and J by 3 bases, with 11 bases between. Here the CDR3 reads CASSLKGEDYEQYF. In DNA, the CDR3 is TGTGCCAGCAGCTTAAAAGGAGAGGACTACGAGCAGTACTTC.

The genes are TRBV4-3 and TRBJ1-4; D is possibly TRBD1 (6 bases). This CDR3 region has 16 residues. V was trimmed by 0 bases and J by 7 bases, leaving 15 bases between them. Germline V lookup: CDR1 LGHNA, CDR2 YSLEER. This chain's CDR3 is CASSQDHRVGGEKLFF. CDR3 coding DNA: TGCGCCAGCAGCCAAGATCACAGGGTAGGGGGTGAAAAACTGTTTTTT.

The V call is TRBV18, the J call TRBJ2-6; no reliable D call. The CDR3 covers 15 residues. Trimming pared 3 bases from V and 0 bases from J, leaving 6 bases between. Germline lookup yields CDR1 KGHSH and CDR2 LQKENI. DNA for the CDR3: TGTGCCAGCTCACCTAAGTTCTCTGGGGCCAACGTCCTGACTTTC. Protein: CASSPKFSGANVLTF.

This clonotype came up a few times. The genes are TRBV7-8 and TRBJ1-1, with D unresolved. V was clipped by 5 bases and J by 0 bases, with 10 bases between them. The CDR3 is 14 amino acids. From germline, CDR1 is SGHVS and CDR2 FQNEAQ. The CDR3 DNA sequence: TGTGCCAGCAGCCCAAGTCTCATGAACACTGAAGCTTTCTTT. It specifies CASSPSLMNTEAFF.

The rearrangement links TRBV6-2 or TRBV6-3 to TRBJ2-3; TRBD1 agrees at 7 bases. CDR3 length equals 14 residues. Germline trimming cut 3 bases from V and 3 bases from J; bases unmatched to any gene: 3. Germline V gene data show CDR1 as MNHEY and CDR2 as SVGEGT. This CDR3 is CASSYDRATDTQYF. The CDR3 nucleotides are TGTGCCAGCAGTTATGACAGGGCAACAGATACGCAGTATTTT.

The V call is TRBV6-5, the J call TRBJ2-7; no reliable D call. Trimming took off 0 bases at V and 0 bases at J, with 9 bases between the two ends. CDR1 is MNHEY, CDR2 SVGAGI, per germline. The length of the CDR3 is 15 residues. DNA for the CDR3: TGTGCCAGCAGTTACTCGTGGCTAAGCTCCTACGAGCAGTACTTC. It encodes CASSYSWLSSYEQYF.

The chain is built from TRBV6-1 and TRBJ2-7; TRBD2 agrees at 11 bases. CDR3 length: 16 amino acids. Germline lookup yields CDR1 MNHNS and CDR2 SASEGT. V lost 4 bases to trimming and J lost 4 bases; unmatched junction nucleotides: 9. CDR3 nucleotide sequence: TGTGCCAGCAGTGGTAGCGGGAGGGGGTCTGAATACGAGCAGTACTTC. It encodes CASSGSGRGSEYEQYF.

This clonotype was counted many times. V usage is TRBV7-2 and J usage is TRBJ2-7; 9 positions match TRBD2. The V and J ends lost 8 bases and 0 bases, in that order; junction bases with no gene match: 5. This CDR3 has 14 amino acids. CDR1 and CDR2 from the germline V gene are SGHTA and FQGNSA. The chain's CDR3 is CASGLAGHSYEQYF. CDR3 nucleotide sequence: TGTGCCAGCGGGCTAGCGGGACACTCCTACGAGCAGTACTTC.